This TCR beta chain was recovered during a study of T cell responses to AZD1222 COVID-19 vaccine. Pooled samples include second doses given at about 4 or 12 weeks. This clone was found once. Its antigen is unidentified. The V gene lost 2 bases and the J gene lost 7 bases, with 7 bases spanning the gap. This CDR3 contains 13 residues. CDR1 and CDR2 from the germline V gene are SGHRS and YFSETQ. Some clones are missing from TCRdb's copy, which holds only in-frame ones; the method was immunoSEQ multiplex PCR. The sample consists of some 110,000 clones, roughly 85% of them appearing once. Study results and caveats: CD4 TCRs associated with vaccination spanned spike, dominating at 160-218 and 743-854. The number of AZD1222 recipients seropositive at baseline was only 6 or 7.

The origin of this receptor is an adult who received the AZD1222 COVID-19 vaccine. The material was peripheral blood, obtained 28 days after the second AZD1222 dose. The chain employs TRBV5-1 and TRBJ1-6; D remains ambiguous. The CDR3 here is CASSFISNSPLHF. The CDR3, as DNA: TGCGCCAGCAGCTTTATATCCAATTCACCCCTCCACTTT.